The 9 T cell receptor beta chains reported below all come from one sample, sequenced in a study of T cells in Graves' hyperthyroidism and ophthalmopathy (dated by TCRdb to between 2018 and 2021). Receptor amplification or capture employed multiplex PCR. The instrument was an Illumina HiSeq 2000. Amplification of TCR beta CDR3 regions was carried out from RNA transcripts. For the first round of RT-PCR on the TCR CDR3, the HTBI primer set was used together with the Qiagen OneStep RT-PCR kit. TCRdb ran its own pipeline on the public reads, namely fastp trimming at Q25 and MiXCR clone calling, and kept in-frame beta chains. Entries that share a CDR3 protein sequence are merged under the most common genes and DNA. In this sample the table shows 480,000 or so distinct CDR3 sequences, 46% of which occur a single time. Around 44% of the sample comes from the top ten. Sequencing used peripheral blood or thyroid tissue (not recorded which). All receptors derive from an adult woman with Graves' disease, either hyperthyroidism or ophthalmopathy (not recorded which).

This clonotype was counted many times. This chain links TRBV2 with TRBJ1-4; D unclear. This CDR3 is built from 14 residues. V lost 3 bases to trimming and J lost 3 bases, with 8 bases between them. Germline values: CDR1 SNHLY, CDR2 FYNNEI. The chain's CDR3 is CASSDRRANEKLFF. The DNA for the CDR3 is TGTGCCAGCAGTGACCGGCGGGCTAATGAAAAACTGTTTTTT.

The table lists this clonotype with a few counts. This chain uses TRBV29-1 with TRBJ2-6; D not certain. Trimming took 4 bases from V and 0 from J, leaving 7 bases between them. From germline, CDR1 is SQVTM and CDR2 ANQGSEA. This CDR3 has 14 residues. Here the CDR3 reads CSVASTSGANVLTF. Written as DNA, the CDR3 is TGCAGCGTTGCATCGACCTCTGGGGCCAACGTCCTGACTTTC.

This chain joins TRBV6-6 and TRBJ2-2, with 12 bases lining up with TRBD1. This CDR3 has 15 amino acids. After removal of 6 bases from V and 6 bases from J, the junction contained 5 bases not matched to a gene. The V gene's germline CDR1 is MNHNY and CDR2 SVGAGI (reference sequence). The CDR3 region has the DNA TGTGCCAGCAGGGGACAGGGGGCGCCCGCCGGGGAGCTGTTTTTT. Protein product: CASRGQGAPAGELFF.

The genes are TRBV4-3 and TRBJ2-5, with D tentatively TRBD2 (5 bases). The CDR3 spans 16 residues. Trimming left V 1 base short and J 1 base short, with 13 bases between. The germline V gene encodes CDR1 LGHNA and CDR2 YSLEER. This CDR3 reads CASSQGFGGVQETQYF. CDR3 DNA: TGCGCCAGCAGCCAAGGTTTTGGAGGAGTCCAAGAGACCCAGTACTTC.

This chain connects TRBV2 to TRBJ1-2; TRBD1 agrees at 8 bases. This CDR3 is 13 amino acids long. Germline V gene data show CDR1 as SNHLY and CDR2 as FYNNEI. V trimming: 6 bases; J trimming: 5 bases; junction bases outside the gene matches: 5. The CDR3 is CASRGQEGYGYTF. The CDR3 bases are TGTGCCAGCAGGGGACAGGAGGGATATGGCTACACCTTC.

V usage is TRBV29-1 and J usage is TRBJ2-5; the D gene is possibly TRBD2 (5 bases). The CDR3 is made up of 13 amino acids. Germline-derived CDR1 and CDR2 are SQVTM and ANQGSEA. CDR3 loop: CSGRQAGGETQYF. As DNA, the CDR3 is TGCAGTGGACGGCAGGCCGGAGGAGAGACCCAGTACTTC.

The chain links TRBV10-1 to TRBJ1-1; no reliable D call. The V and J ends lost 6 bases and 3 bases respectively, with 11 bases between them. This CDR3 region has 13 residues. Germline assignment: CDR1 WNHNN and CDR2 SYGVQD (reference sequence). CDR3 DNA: TGCGCCAGCAGGAGAGGCGTTGACACTGAAGCTTTCTTT. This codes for CASRRGVDTEAFF.

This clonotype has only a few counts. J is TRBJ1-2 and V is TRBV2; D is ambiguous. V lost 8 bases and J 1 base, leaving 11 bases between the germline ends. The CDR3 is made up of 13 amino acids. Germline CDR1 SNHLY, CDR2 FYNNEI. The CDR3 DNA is TGTGCCAGCCGAGAAACAAGTAACTATGGCTACACCTTC. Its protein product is CASRETSNYGYTF. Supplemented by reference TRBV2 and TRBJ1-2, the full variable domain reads EPEVTQTPSHQVTQMGQEVILRCVPISNHLYFYWYRQILGQKVEFLVSFYNNEISEKSEIFDDQFSVERPDGSNFTLKIRSTKLEDSAMYFCASRETSNYGYTFGSGTRLTVV.

The CDR3 loop reads CASSIGQGGPSGDQPQHF. The CDR3 nucleotides read TGTGCCAGTAGTATTGGACAGGGGGGCCCTAGTGGCGATCAGCCCCAGCATTTT. This rearrangement joins TRBV19 to TRBJ1-5; 10 nucleotides align to TRBD1. The CDR3 has 18 residues. Per germline, CDR1 LNHDA and CDR2 SQIVND (reference sequence). J lost 5 bases, V lost 3 bases, and 13 bases had no gene match.